These 17 T cell receptor beta chains were sequenced from one sample in a study of memory CD4+ T cells and cytomegalovirus serostatus. Single viable CD3+CD4+CD8-CD45RO+ cells were sorted as the memory CD4+ T cells. The table came from immunoSEQ multiplex PCR; TCRdb's copy has only in-frame clones and leaves some out. The sample consists of about 62,000 clones, 76% of them appearing once. The material sequenced was memory CD4+ T cells from blood. These receptors all stem from an adult in good health and CMV-seropositive.

The table lists this clone with a count of one. V is TRBV18 and J is TRBJ2-3, with 12 bases fitting TRBD2. Looked up from germline, CDR1 is KGHSH and CDR2 is LQKENI. The CDR3 covers 18 residues. V lost 3 bases, J lost 0 bases, and 7 bases stayed unmatched. As DNA, the CDR3 is TGTGCCAGCTCACCGGGACTAGCGGGCAGAGCTAGCACAGATACGCAGTATTTT. This sequence encodes CASSPGLAGRASTDTQYF.

The rearrangement links TRBV5-6 to TRBJ2-3, with D perhaps TRBD2 (5 bases). The V gene lost 4 bases and the J gene lost 10 bases, with 22 bases spanning the gap. Germline V gene data show CDR1 as SGHDT and CDR2 as YYEEEE. The CDR3 totals 15 residues. This CDR3 reads CASSGSSRGFFAQYF. CDR3 nucleotides: TGTGCCAGCAGCGGCAGCTCCCGGGGTTTTTTCGCGCAGTATTTT. Looking up the rest from reference TRBV5-6 and TRBJ2-3 gives the full variable domain: DAGVTQSPTHLIKTRGQQVTLRCSPKSGHDTVSWYQQALGQGPQFIFQYYEEEERQRGNFPDRFSGHQFPNYSSELNVNALLLGDSALYLCASSGSSRGFFAQYFGPGTRLTVL.

The gene calls are TRBV10-1 and TRBJ1-5; D is ambiguous. Germline CDR1 and CDR2: WNHNN and SYGVQD (reference sequence). Trimming cost V 2 bases and J 6 bases, with 8 bases left between them. This CDR3 region has 13 residues. The CDR3 protein is CASSERKGQPQHF. The CDR3 DNA sequence: TGCGCCAGCAGTGAGCGGAAAGGTCAGCCCCAGCATTTT.

This chain joins TRBV4-1 and TRBJ1-3, with 7 positions matching TRBD1. The CDR3 extends over 18 amino acids. Germline CDR1 reads MGHRA; CDR2 reads YSYEKL. With 2 bases clipped from V and 0 bases from J, the junction kept 10 bases outside the gene matches. This chain's CDR3 is CASSQLGQRTSSGNTIYF. The CDR3 DNA reads as TGCGCCAGCAGCCAATTGGGACAGCGGACTAGCTCTGGAAACACCATATATTTT.

V is TRBV18 and J is TRBJ1-1, with a weak D call TRBD1 (5 bases). Germline V gives CDR1 KGHSH, CDR2 LQKENI. V shed 6 bases and J shed 10 bases, with 18 bases lying between them. The CDR3 loop spans 13 amino acids. The CDR3 reads CASSSPTRGVAFF. CDR3 nucleotides: TGTGCCAGCTCGAGCCCGACAAGAGGGGTAGCTTTCTTT.

The chain links TRBV6-6 to TRBJ2-5, with D perhaps matching TRBD2 (6 bases). V lost 4 bases and J lost 4, with 10 bases in between. This CDR3 contains 13 residues. Germline loops: CDR1 MNHNY, CDR2 SVGAGI (reference sequence). CDR3 in amino acids: CASSWDSGETQYF. In DNA, the CDR3 is TGTGCCAGCAGTTGGGACTCAGGAGAGACCCAGTACTTC.

The chain couples TRBV2 to TRBJ1-4; a possible D gene is TRBD1 (6 bases). The CDR3 is made up of 14 amino acids. Between the trimmed V and J ends, which lost 4 bases and 3 bases, there was a span of 9 bases. Per germline, CDR1 SNHLY and CDR2 FYNNEI. The CDR3 DNA is TGTGCCAGCAGTGGGGGGCTTTCTAATGAAAAACTGTTTTTT. Translating it yields CASSGGLSNEKLFF. The whole variable domain, remainder taken from reference TRBV2 and TRBJ1-4, is EPEVTQTPSHQVTQMGQEVILRCVPISNHLYFYWYRQILGQKVEFLVSFYNNEISEKSEIFDDQFSVERPDGSNFTLKIRSTKLEDSAMYFCASSGGLSNEKLFFGSGTQLSVL.

This chain joins TRBV7-6 and TRBJ2-1, with D tentatively TRBD2 (6 bases). The CDR3 is 14 amino acids. In germline, CDR1 is SGHVS, CDR2 FNYEAQ. V gave up 3 bases and J gave up 5 bases, with 11 bases separating them. CDR3 protein: CASSFRDSNNEQFF. As DNA, the CDR3 is TGTGCCAGCAGCTTCCGGGACTCGAACAATGAGCAGTTCTTC.

The V call is TRBV5-1, the J call TRBJ1-2; D is ambiguous. Germline V gene lookup returns CDR1 SGHRS and CDR2 YFSETQ. The CDR3 is made up of 14 amino acids. V shed 0 bases and J shed 7 bases, with 13 bases lying between them. The CDR3 DNA is TGCGCCAGCAGCTTGGAATTGTCGGGCAGTGGCTACACCTTC. Residues: CASSLELSGSGYTF.

In this sample, this clone turned up a few times. The rearrangement links TRBV18 to TRBJ2-3; D is tentatively TRBD1 or TRBD2 (5 bases each). The ends were cut back, 3 bases at V and 2 bases at J, with 6 bases in the middle. Germline CDR1 KGHSH, CDR2 LQKENI. The CDR3 spans 13 residues. CDR3 coding DNA: TGTGCCAGCTCACCGGGGGACACAGATACGCAGTATTTT. This gives the protein CASSPGDTDTQYF.

This clone was recorded once. The rearrangement links TRBV6-1 to TRBJ2-7; 8 positions agree with TRBD1. J gave up 2 bases and V 2 bases, and 11 bases lay outside the gene matches. The CDR3 covers 17 residues. Looked up from germline, CDR1 is MNHNS and CDR2 is SASEGT. CDR3 protein: CASSELDAGQGPYEQYF. CDR3 nucleotides: TGTGCCAGCAGTGAACTCGACGCCGGACAGGGACCCTACGAGCAGTACTTC.

The chain couples TRBV7-9 to TRBJ1-1; 7 nucleotides line up with TRBD1. Germline CDR1 SEHNR, CDR2 FQNEAQ (reference sequence). This CDR3 has 13 residues. The V gene end was trimmed by 3 bases and the J gene end by 5 bases; junction bases not matched to a gene: 3. CDR3 sequence reads: CASSFQTGTEAFF. The CDR3 DNA sequence: TGTGCCAGCAGCTTCCAGACAGGGACTGAAGCTTTCTTT.

The gene calls are TRBV2 and TRBJ2-2; D is perhaps TRBD2 (5 bases). CDR3 length: 13 amino acids. Germline assignment: CDR1 SNHLY and CDR2 FYNNEI. Trimming took off 7 bases at V and 4 bases at J, with 10 bases between the two ends. The CDR3 is CASNSDRTGELFF. In nucleotides, the CDR3 is TGTGCCAGCAATAGCGACCGCACCGGGGAGCTGTTTTTT.

The chain joins TRBV27 to TRBJ1-4; D perhaps matches TRBD1 (5 bases). This CDR3 is built from 15 residues. The V and J ends lost 3 bases and 3 bases respectively, with 11 bases between them. Germline V gene data show CDR1 as MNHEY and CDR2 as SMNVEV (reference sequence). CDR3 coding DNA: TGTGCCAGCAGTTTCGGAACAGGACCTAATGAAAAACTGTTTTTT. This translates into CASSFGTGPNEKLFF.

This chain joins TRBV7-8 and TRBJ2-1, with D unresolved. CDR3 length: 13 amino acids. CDR1 is SGHVS and CDR2 is FQNEAQ in the germline V gene. The V end lost 5 bases, the J end lost 6 bases, and 11 bases lay between the germline ends. CDR3 amino acids: CASSPLRGNEQFF. CDR3 bases: TGTGCCAGCAGCCCCCTCCGAGGCAATGAGCAGTTCTTC.

This clone was seen a few times. The rearrangement uses TRBV7-9 and TRBJ1-1; D uncertain. Germline lookup yields CDR1 SEHNR and CDR2 FQNEAQ (reference sequence). The V end was cut by 5 bases, the J end by 2 bases, with 18 bases between. The CDR3 has 16 amino acids. As DNA, the CDR3 is TGTGCCAGCAGCCCTCCACCGGGGAGGAGAAACACTGAAGCTTTCTTT. It translates to CASSPPPGRRNTEAFF. Combining the CDR3 with reference TRBV7-9 and TRBJ1-1 gives the whole variable domain DTGVSQNPRHKITKRGQNVTFRCDPISEHNRLYWYRQTLGQGPEFLTYFQNEAQLEKSRLLSDRFSAERPKGSFSTLEIQRTEQGDSAMYLCASSPPPGRRNTEAFFGQGTRLTVV.

The chain employs TRBV9 and TRBJ1-5; D remains unclear. V was clipped by 0 bases and J by 3 bases, with 10 bases between them. Germline CDR1 and CDR2: SGDLS and YYNGEE. The length of the CDR3 is 15 residues. The CDR3 DNA follows: TGTGCCAGCAGCGTAGGGCAGGAATACAATCAGCCCCAGCATTTT. It encodes CASSVGQEYNQPQHF.